The 28 T cell receptor beta chains in this list originate from one sample, sequenced in a study of blood T cell repertoires in COVID-19. The table came from immunoSEQ multiplex PCR; TCRdb's copy has only in-frame clones and leaves some out. Of around 93,000 clones listed, roughly 87% are singletons. Source material: peripheral blood. All receptors come from a man older than 75 with acute or convalescent COVID-19.

V and J are TRBV5-4 and TRBJ2-5; the match to TRBD1 covers 11 bases. The ends lost 2 bases at V and 4 bases at J; junction bases unmatched: 7. Per the germline V gene, CDR1 is SGHNT and CDR2 is YYREEE (reference sequence). The CDR3 has 16 residues. The CDR3 bases are TGTGCCAGCAGCTTTCCCGGACAGGGGGCATCAGAGACCCAGTACTTC. Encoded protein: CASSFPGQGASETQYF. The whole variable domain, filled in from reference TRBV5-4 and TRBJ2-5, reads ETGVTQSPTHLIKTRGQQVTLRCSSQSGHNTVSWYQQALGQGPQFIFQYYREEENGRGNFPPRFSGLQFPNYSSELNVNALELDDSALYLCASSFPGQGASETQYFGPGTRLLVL.

The chain joins TRBV19 to TRBJ1-5, with 7 bases fitting TRBD1. V lost 6 bases, J lost 2 bases, and 10 bases stayed unmatched. CDR3 length: 16 amino acids. From germline, CDR1 is LNHDA and CDR2 SQIVND (reference sequence). The CDR3: CASRSPNRGGNQPQHF. The CDR3 DNA sequence: TGTGCCAGTAGGTCCCCCAACAGGGGCGGCAATCAGCCCCAGCATTTT.

Here the CDR3 DNA reads TGTGCCAGCAGTTACACCTTAATACAGGTGAACACTGAAGCTTTCTTT. It translates to CASSYTLIQVNTEAFF. The chain recombines TRBV6-2 or TRBV6-3 with TRBJ1-1; D is perhaps TRBD1 (5 bases). In germline, CDR1 is MNHEY, CDR2 SVGEGT. The CDR3 consists of 16 residues. The germline V and J ends were trimmed by 2 bases and 0 bases, with 13 bases remaining between them.

The V gene is TRBV2, the J gene TRBJ1-6, with 7 bases fitting TRBD1. Germline trimming cut 6 bases from V and 7 bases from J; bases unmatched to any gene: 9. There are 15 residues in the CDR3. Germline V lookup: CDR1 SNHLY, CDR2 FYNNEI. CDR3 nucleotide sequence: TGTGCCAGCAGAACCACAGGGGTCGAAAATTCACCCCTCCACTTT. Translated, it gives CASRTTGVENSPLHF.

V is TRBV15 and J is TRBJ2-7; TRBD2 aligns across 8 bases. Looked up from germline, CDR1 is LNHNV and CDR2 is YYDKDF (reference sequence). V was clipped by 0 bases and J by 0 bases; unmatched bases: 7. This CDR3 region has 17 residues. CDR3 nucleotides: TGTGCCACCAGCAGAGATGCCCCGACTAGCGACTCCTACGAGCAGTACTTC. This encodes CATSRDAPTSDSYEQYF.

The chain has TRBV6-2 or TRBV6-3 and TRBJ1-1, with 8 bases that match TRBD1. Germline assignment: CDR1 MNHEY and CDR2 SVGEGT. With 5 bases clipped from V and 2 bases from J, the junction kept 7 bases outside the gene matches. The CDR3 sequence is 15 residues long. CDR3 DNA: TGTGCCAGCAGTCCCCTGGACAGGGTAAACACTGAAGCTTTCTTT. It specifies CASSPLDRVNTEAFF.

The chain combines TRBV4-3 with TRBJ2-7, with D possibly being TRBD1 (8 bases). This CDR3 comprises 15 residues. Trimming left V 0 bases short and J 7 bases short, with 16 bases between. Germline CDR1 is LGHNA and CDR2 is YSLEER. The CDR3 DNA sequence: TGCGCCAGCAGCCAAGAACAGGGGGGGTCGAGGGAGCAGTACTTC. It encodes CASSQEQGGSREQYF.

The V call is TRBV4-3, the J call TRBJ2-6, with D tentatively TRBD1 (5 bases). The germline V and J ends were trimmed by 1 base and 4 bases, with 14 bases remaining between them. Germline CDR1 reads LGHNA; CDR2 reads YSLEER. The CDR3 loop spans 17 amino acids. The CDR3 DNA sequence: TGCGCCAGCAGCCAAGTCTCGTCAGGGTACGGGGCCAACGTCCTGACTTTC. The encoded protein is CASSQVSSGYGANVLTF.

This clone has just a few counts. The V and J genes are TRBV6-5 and TRBJ1-6; D may be TRBD1 (6 bases). V was trimmed by 0 bases and J by 9 bases, leaving 12 bases between them. CDR3 length: 15 residues. CDR1 MNHEY and CDR2 SVGAGI come from the germline V gene. The CDR3 region is CASSYSTGLVSPLHF. CDR3 nucleotide sequence: TGTGCCAGCAGTTACTCGACAGGCTTGGTTTCACCCCTCCACTTT.

This clone came up a few times. This sequence joins TRBV7-7 and TRBJ2-2; 7 nucleotides match TRBD1. Germline values: CDR1 SSHAT, CDR2 FNYEAQ (reference sequence). Trimming removed 5 bases from V and 6 bases from J; junction bases left unmatched: 12. The CDR3 is 16 amino acids. For the CDR3, the DNA is TGTGCCAGCAGCGCCTCGACAGGGATGAAATCCGGGGAGCTGTTTTTT. Protein: CASSASTGMKSGELFF.

V and J are TRBV7-2 and TRBJ2-1; tentatively, D is TRBD2 (6 bases). Germline CDR1 and CDR2: SGHTA and FQGNSA. Trimming removed 5 bases at V and 2 bases at J, with 19 bases between. The CDR3 runs to 17 residues. The CDR3 region is CASSPRGRGRTYNEQFF. In DNA, the CDR3 is TGTGCCAGCAGCCCCCGCGGGCGGGGTCGAACCTACAATGAGCAGTTCTTC.

The sample holds one count of this clone. This rearrangement joins TRBV18 to TRBJ2-7; 7 nucleotides agree with TRBD2. Trimming took 3 bases from V and 1 from J; bases not matched to a gene: 9. The CDR3 totals 16 residues. From germline, CDR1 is KGHSH and CDR2 LQKENI. In DNA, the CDR3 is TGTGCCAGCTCACCCCGCCTCCAGCGGGATTCCTACGAGCAGTACTTC. Its protein product is CASSPRLQRDSYEQYF. Using reference TRBV18 and TRBJ2-7 for the parts outside the CDR3, the full variable domain is NAGVMQNPRHLVRRRGQEARLRCSPMKGHSHVYWYRQLPEEGLKFMVYLQKENIIDESGMPKERFSAEFPKEGPSILRIQQVVRGDSAAYFCASSPRLQRDSYEQYFGPGTRLTVT.

The gene calls are TRBV7-2 and TRBJ2-3; possibly TRBD1 for D (6 bases). Germline V gene data show CDR1 as SGHTA and CDR2 as FQGNSA. The CDR3 sequence is 15 residues long. V lost 5 bases to trimming and J lost 8 bases, with 20 bases between them. The CDR3 here is CASSALGGGVVTQYF. CDR3 coding DNA: TGTGCCAGCAGCGCCCTAGGTGGGGGCGTAGTTACGCAGTATTTT.

In this sample, this clone turned up once. The chain links TRBV5-5 to TRBJ1-2; possibly TRBD1 for D (5 bases). The V gene's germline CDR1 is SGHKS and CDR2 YYEKEE (reference sequence). V was shortened by 0 bases and J by 5 bases, with 11 bases between the two germline ends. This CDR3 has 14 residues. The CDR3 loop is CASSLAPAGYGYTF. In nucleotides, the CDR3 is TGTGCCAGCAGCTTGGCCCCGGCAGGGTATGGCTACACCTTC. The whole variable domain, remainder taken from reference TRBV5-5 and TRBJ1-2, is DAGVTQSPTHLIKTRGQQVTLRCSPISGHKSVSWYQQVLGQGPQFIFQYYEKEERGRGNFPDRFSARQFPNYSSELNVNALLLGDSALYLCASSLAPAGYGYTFGSGTRLTVV.

The gene calls are TRBV3-1 (or the pseudogene TRBV3-2) and TRBJ2-3; 13 nucleotides agree with TRBD2. V trimming: 0 bases; J trimming: 3 bases; junction bases outside the gene matches: 6. The V gene's germline CDR1 is LGHDT and CDR2 YNNKEL (reference sequence). CDR3 length equals 18 residues. CDR3 in amino acids: CASSQDKRTSGGTDTQYF. DNA of the CDR3: TGTGCCAGCAGCCAAGATAAGAGGACTAGCGGGGGAACAGATACGCAGTATTTT.

The chain uses TRBV4-1 and TRBJ1-1; D gene uncertain. Trimming left V 3 bases short and J 2 bases short, with 13 bases between. Germline loops: CDR1 MGHRA, CDR2 YSYEKL. This CDR3 is built from 15 residues. The CDR3 sequence: CASSQRDTPNTEAFF. In nucleotides, the CDR3 is TGCGCCAGCAGCCAGAGAGACACACCCAACACTGAAGCTTTCTTT.

Worth noting for this clone: Other DNA variants within this sample encode the same CDR3. The chain uses TRBV19 and TRBJ1-6; the D is unclear. The germline gives CDR1 LNHDA, CDR2 SQIVND (reference sequence). Trimming took off 1 base at V and 3 bases at J, with 7 bases between the two ends. This CDR3 has 15 residues. This chain's CDR3 is CASSIGTGYNSPLHF. CDR3 sequence (DNA): TGTGCCAGTAGTATAGGAACGGGCTATAATTCACCCCTCCACTTT.

The chain is built from TRBV5-1 and TRBJ2-7; 11 positions agree with TRBD1. J was trimmed by 4 bases and V by 2 bases; bases with no gene match: 8. CDR3 length equals 16 residues. Germline CDR1 and CDR2: SGHRS and YFSETQ. The CDR3 spells CASSLVPGTGGYEQYF. The CDR3 bases are TGCGCCAGCAGCTTAGTCCCCGGGACAGGGGGTTACGAGCAGTACTTC.

The gene calls are TRBV19 and TRBJ1-5; D might be TRBD1 (6 bases). CDR3 size: 15 residues. CDR1 is LNHDA, CDR2 SQIVND, per germline (reference sequence). V shed 7 bases and J shed 1 base, with 14 bases lying between them. Here the CDR3 reads CASTSGQRSNQPQHF. As DNA, the CDR3 is TGTGCCAGTACCTCTGGACAGCGCAGCAATCAGCCCCAGCATTTT.

The chain couples TRBV19 to TRBJ1-2, with D maybe TRBD1 (5 bases). Germline assignment: CDR1 LNHDA and CDR2 SQIVND (reference sequence). V was trimmed by 6 bases and J by 4 bases, leaving 18 bases between them. This CDR3 region has 15 residues. The CDR3 DNA reads TGTGCCAGTAGCCCACAAGGGGCGCGCTCCTATGGCTACACCTTC. It codes for CASSPQGARSYGYTF.

This chain links TRBV12-3 or TRBV12-4 with TRBJ1-5, with D perhaps matching TRBD1 (6 bases). This CDR3 contains 13 residues. Trimming took 6 bases from V and 7 from J, leaving 13 bases between them. CDR3 bases: TGTGCCAGCAGCCTATTACAGGGCCAGCCCCAGCATTTT. It codes for CASSLLQGQPQHF.

V is TRBV7-2 and J is TRBJ2-1, with 12 positions matching TRBD2. V lost 7 bases to trimming and J lost 9 bases; unmatched junction nucleotides: 10. Germline CDR1 and CDR2: SGHTA and FQGNSA. This CDR3 region has 15 residues. The CDR3 DNA reads as TGTGCCAGCACCGACCGGACTAGCGGGAACAGTGAGCAGTTCTTC. Translated: CASTDRTSGNSEQFF.

This chain uses TRBV10-1 with TRBJ1-3, with D uncertain. Trimming shortened V by 0 bases and J by 0 bases, and 12 bases separated the two germline ends. Per the germline V gene, CDR1 is WNHNN and CDR2 is SYGVQD (reference sequence). This CDR3 has 17 amino acids. CDR3 DNA sequence: TGCGCCAGCAGTGAGTCCCGACCGGGGTTCTCTGGAAACACCATATATTTT. It codes for CASSESRPGFSGNTIYF.

This CDR3 reads CASLPDKALGVYTF. The CDR3 coding sequence is TGCGCCAGCTTACCTGACAAGGCCCTGGGTGTCTACACCTTC. V gene TRBV5-1 combines with J gene TRBJ1-2; D not resolved. Germline V lookup: CDR1 SGHRS, CDR2 YFSETQ. The CDR3 sequence is 14 residues long. Trimming shortened V by 7 bases and J by 10 bases, and 23 bases separated the two germline ends. Based on the CDR3 plus reference TRBV5-1 and TRBJ1-2, the full variable domain is KAGVTQTPRYLIKTRGQQVTLSCSPISGHRSVSWYQQTPGQGLQFLFEYFSETQRNKGNFPGRFSGRQFSNSRSEMNVSTLELGDSALYLCASLPDKALGVYTFGSGTRLTVV.

The table lists this clone with a count of one. This sequence joins TRBV10-3 and TRBJ1-2; 12 bases line up with TRBD1. Germline CDR1 is ENHRY and CDR2 is SYGVKD. J was trimmed by 14 bases and V by 2 bases; bases with no gene match: 12. The CDR3 runs to 15 residues. Here the CDR3 reads CAISEPIGTGGAPTF. CDR3 coding DNA: TGTGCCATCAGTGAGCCTATAGGGACAGGGGGCGCACCAACCTTC.

The table lists this clone with a few counts. V and J are TRBV11-3 and TRBJ2-5; 8 nucleotides match TRBD2. V lost 5 bases, J lost 1 base, and 6 bases stayed unmatched. CDR1 is SGHNT, CDR2 YENEEA, per germline. The length of the CDR3 is 15 residues. Here the CDR3 DNA reads TGTGCCAGCAGCCACTCGGGGGGGGGCCAAGAGACCCAGTACTTC. It yields the protein CASSHSGGGQETQYF.

This chain connects TRBV5-4 to TRBJ1-4; 7 bases fit TRBD1. Germline-derived CDR1 and CDR2 are SGHNT and YYREEE (reference sequence). The CDR3 is 16 amino acids. V trimming: 2 bases; J trimming: 6 bases; junction bases outside the gene matches: 10. CDR3 sequence: CASSFKTGTAYEKLFF. The CDR3 bases are TGTGCCAGCAGCTTTAAAACCGGGACAGCCTATGAAAAACTGTTTTTT.

This chain connects TRBV28 to TRBJ1-5; 7 bases fit TRBD1. CDR1 MDHEN and CDR2 SYDVKM come from the germline V gene. The CDR3 covers 11 residues. The CDR3 coding sequence is TGTGGGACAGGCCTCAATCAGCCCCAGCATTTT. Encoded protein: CGTGLNQPQHF.